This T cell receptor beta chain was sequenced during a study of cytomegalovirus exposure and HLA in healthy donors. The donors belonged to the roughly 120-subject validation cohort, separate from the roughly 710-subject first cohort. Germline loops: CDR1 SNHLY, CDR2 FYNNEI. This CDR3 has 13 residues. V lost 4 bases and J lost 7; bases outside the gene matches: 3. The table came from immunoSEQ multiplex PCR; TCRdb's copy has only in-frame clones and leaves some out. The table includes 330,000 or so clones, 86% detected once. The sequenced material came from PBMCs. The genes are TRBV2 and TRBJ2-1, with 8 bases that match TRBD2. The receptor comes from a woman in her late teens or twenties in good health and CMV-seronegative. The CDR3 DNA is TGTGCCAGCAGTGTGGCTAGCGGGAATGAGCAGTTCTTC. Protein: CASSVASGNEQFF.